Listed here is a single T cell receptor (beta chain). This clonotype was seen repeatedly, ten times or more. There is no known antigen for this receptor. Per-base quality was not reported, and no clone a single base away is much larger than it. The CDR3, from cysteine to phenylalanine, totals 14 residues. The retained sequence is limited to the CDR3, 42 bases, with the frame set at the first base. Trimmed from V: 8 bases; trimmed from J: 5 bases; junction bases lacking a gene match: 11. Based on the germline V gene, the CDR1 and CDR2 sequences are MNHNS and SASEGT. This sample is drawn from a study of regulatory T cells in long-lasting Graves disease (dated by TCRdb to the early 2020s). Looking at the study overall: Patients with newly diagnosed Graves' disease had been on antithyroid drugs for under 3 months. This study used TCR sequencing and RNA sequencing of peripheral blood to compare persistent Graves' disease patients against newly diagnosed Graves' disease patients. The study was conducted in China and was registered as a clinical trial. A total of 33 samples underwent TCR sequencing: about 13 from persistent and roughly 20 from newly diagnosed Graves' disease patients. The research as a whole found: TRBV28, TRBJ1-2 and TRBJ2-5 were preferentially used in persistent disease, while TRBV20-1 and TRBJ2-1 were favored in newly diagnosed disease. Lower TCR Shannon entropy and fewer highly expanded clones were observed in persistent Graves' disease patients than in newly diagnosed patients, which suggested clonal expansion. Patients with persistent disease shared more public clonotypes (about 2,500) than newly diagnosed patients did (more than 900). As a limitation, the authors acknowledged that the small sample size may reduce accuracy. Sequencing and analysis were limited to the TCR beta chain. Peripheral blood alone was examined, since thyroid tissue, which constituted the primary lesion, could not be accessed.

Preparation of the library involved multiplex PCR. Instrument used: Illumina HiSeq 4000. To build TCR beta libraries, CDR3 regions were amplified by Arm-PCR using iRepertoire HTBI primers. PCR products were gel purified before sequencing. For the original study's pipeline: A total of 60 to 80 TRBV and about 13 TRBJ segments were identified across samples and were used for gene usage analysis of CDR3 amino acid clonotypes. COPE and FqMerger were used to merge filtered high-quality paired reads into contigs. BLAST was used to align contigs to IMGT TRBV, TRBD and TRBJ reference genes, with CDR3 defined following IMGT. Any clonotype with a frequency above 0.1% was classified as a highly expanded clone. Shannon entropy was used to measure repertoire diversity, and the Gini coefficient was used to measure V-J evenness. A clonotype found in more than one individual was treated as public. TCRdb's own reprocessing of the public reads used fastp at Q25 and MiXCR and kept productive beta chains. Here each entry gathers all rows of one CDR3 protein and keeps the most common genes and DNA. The V and J calls here are based on TCRdb, not the publication. The sample table holds hundreds of thousands of distinct CDR3 sequences, of which about a sixth were seen once. Jointly, the top ten make up about 20% of the sample.

In light of the paper, this sample's time point label describes: newly diagnosed GD, antithyroid drugs for less than 3 months. For both TCR sequencing and RNA sequencing, RNA was extracted from PBMCs using TRIzol. The diagnosis of Graves' disease followed American Thyroid Association guidelines. Recruitment of patients was carried out at an endocrinology department in Xi'an, China. From each patient, 7.5 to 10 milliliters of peripheral blood was collected into an EDTA anticoagulant tube. Ficoll Paque Plus density gradient separation was used to isolate PBMCs, and no additional T cell sorting was done. An Agilent 2100 Bioanalyzer and agarose gel were used to check RNA quality, while a NanoDrop 2000 measured RNA concentration.

The source material was peripheral blood mononuclear cells (PBMCs), sampled at new diagnosis, from a patient treated with antithyroid drugs. This TCR was recovered from a female donor with Graves disease. The rearrangement joined TRBV6-1 to TRBJ2-7; 8 bases in the junction line up with TRBD1. CDR3 reads: CASGRGQVVNEQYF. The DNA reads TGTGCCAGCGGCCGGGGACAGGTTGTTAACGAGCAGTACTTC.